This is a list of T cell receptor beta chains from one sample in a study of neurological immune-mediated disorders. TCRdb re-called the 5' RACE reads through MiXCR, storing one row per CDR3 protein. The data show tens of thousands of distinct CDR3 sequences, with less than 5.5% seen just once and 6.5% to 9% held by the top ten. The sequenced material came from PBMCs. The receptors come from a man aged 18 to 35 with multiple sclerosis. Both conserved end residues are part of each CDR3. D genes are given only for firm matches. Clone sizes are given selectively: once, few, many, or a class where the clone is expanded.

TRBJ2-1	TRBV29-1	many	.	TGCAGCGAATACATTTCAAACAATGAGCAGTTCTTC	CSEYISNNEQFF
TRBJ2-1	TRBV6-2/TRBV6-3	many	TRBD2	TGTGCCAGCAGACAGCCGGGACTAGCGGGAGGGCGTATTAATGAGCAGTTCTTC	CASRQPGLAGGRINEQFF
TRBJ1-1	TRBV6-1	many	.	TGTGCCACGCTTTGGGGGCGGTCTACTGAAGCTTTCTTT	CATLWGRSTEAFF
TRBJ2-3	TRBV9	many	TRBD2	TGTGCCAGCAGCGTAGCGGGGGGGCCCCTAGATACGCAGTATTTT	CASSVAGGPLDTQYF
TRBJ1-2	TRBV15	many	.	TGTGCCACCAGCAGAGATTCGAGGGATGGCTACACCTTC	CATSRDSRDGYTF
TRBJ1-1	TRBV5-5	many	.	TGTGCCAGCAGCGGGCGCGGGGCTAGGGGTTATCCGAACACTGAAGCTTTCTTT	CASSGRGARGYPNTEAFF
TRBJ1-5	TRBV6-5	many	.	TGTGCCAGCAGTTACTCGAAGGATAGCAATCAGCCCCAGCATTTT	CASSYSKDSNQPQHF
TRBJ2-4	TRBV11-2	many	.	TGTGCCAGCAGGCCTTTGGACAAAAACATTCAGTACTTC	CASRPLDKNIQYF
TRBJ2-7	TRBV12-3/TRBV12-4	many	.	TGTGCCAGCAGTTTAACCGTGGGCTCCTACGAGCAGTACTTC	CASSLTVGSYEQYF
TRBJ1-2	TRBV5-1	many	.	TGCGCCAGCAGCTTGGAAGCTGCTATTGGATCTAACTATGGCTACACCTTC	CASSLEAAIGSNYGYTF
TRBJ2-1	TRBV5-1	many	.	TGCGCCAGCAGCCCGCCGCAGGGTACCCTCGATGAGCAGTTCTTC	CASSPPQGTLDEQFF
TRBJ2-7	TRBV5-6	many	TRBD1	TGTGCCAGCAGCTTGACAGGGGCCTACGAGCAGTACTTC	CASSLTGAYEQYF
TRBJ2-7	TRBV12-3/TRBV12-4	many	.	TGTGCCAGCAGTTTCCCTAGGGGCGGAAACCTCTACGAGCAGTACTTC	CASSFPRGGNLYEQYF
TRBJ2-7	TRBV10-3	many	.	TGTGCCATCAGTTTCGTGAGGGGATTCCGGTACGAGCAGTACTTC	CAISFVRGFRYEQYF
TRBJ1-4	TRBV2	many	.	TGTGCCAGCAGTGTTGGTGAATTTGGTGAAAAACTGTTTTTT	CASSVGEFGEKLFF
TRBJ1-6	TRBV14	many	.	TGTGCCAGCAGCCAAGGACACAGACTGGGTTCACCCCTCAACTTT	CASSQGHRLGSPLNF
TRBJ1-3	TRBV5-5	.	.	TGTGCCAGCAGTTTACTGCCGGGAATCGAAAACACCATATATTTT	CASSLLPGIENTIYF
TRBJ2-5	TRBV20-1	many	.	TGCAGTGCTGGAACAGGATACTACCCCCCCGGGGCCCAGTACTTC	CSAGTGYYPPGAQYF
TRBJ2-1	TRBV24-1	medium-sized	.	TGTGCCACCAGGAGGTCCGGGACCAATGAGCAGTTCTTC	CATRRSGTNEQFF